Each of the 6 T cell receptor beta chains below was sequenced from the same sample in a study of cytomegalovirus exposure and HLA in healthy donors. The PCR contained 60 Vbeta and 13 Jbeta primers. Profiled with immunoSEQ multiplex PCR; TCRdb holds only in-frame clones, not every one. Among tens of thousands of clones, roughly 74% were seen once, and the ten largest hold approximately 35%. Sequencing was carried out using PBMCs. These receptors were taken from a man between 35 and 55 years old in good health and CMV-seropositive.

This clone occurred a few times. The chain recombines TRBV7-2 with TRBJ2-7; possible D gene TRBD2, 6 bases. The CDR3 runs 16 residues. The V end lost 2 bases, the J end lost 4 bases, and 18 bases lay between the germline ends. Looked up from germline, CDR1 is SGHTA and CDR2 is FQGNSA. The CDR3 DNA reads TGTGCCAGCAGCTTACGGCGGGGTTCAGGAGTTTACGAGCAGTACTTC. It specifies CASSLRRGSGVYEQYF.

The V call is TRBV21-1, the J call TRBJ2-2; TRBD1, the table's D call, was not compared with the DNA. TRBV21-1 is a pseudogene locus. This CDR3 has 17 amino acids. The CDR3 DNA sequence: TGTGCCAGCAGCAACCGTCAGGGTTATCAGAGCCCCGGGGAGCTGTTTTTT. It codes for CASSNRQGYQSPGELFF.

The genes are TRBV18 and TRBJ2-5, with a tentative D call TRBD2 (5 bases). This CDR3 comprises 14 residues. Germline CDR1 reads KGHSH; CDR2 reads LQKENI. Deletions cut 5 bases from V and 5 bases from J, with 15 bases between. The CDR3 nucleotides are TGTGCCAGCTCAAACATGCGGGTCGGGGAGACCCAGTACTTC. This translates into CASSNMRVGETQYF.

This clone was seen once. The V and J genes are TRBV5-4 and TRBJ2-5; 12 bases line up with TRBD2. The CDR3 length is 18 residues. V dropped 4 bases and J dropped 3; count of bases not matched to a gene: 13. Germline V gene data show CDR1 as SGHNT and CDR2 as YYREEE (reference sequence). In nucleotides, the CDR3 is TGTGCCAGCAGCCCGACCCCCGTACTAGCGGGGGGAGAAGAGACCCAGTACTTC. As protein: CASSPTPVLAGGEETQYF.

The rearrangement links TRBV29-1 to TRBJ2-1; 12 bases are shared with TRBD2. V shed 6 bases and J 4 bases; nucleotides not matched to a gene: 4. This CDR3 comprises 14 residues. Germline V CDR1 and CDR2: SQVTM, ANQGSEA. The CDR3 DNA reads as TGCAGCGTAGAAACTAGCGGGGGGTACAATGAGCAGTTCTTC. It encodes CSVETSGGYNEQFF.

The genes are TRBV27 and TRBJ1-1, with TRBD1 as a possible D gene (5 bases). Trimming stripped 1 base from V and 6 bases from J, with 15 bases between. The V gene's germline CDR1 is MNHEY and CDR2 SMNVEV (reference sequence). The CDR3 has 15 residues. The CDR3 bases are TGTGCCAGCAGTTTATGGGGCGGACGGTTAGCTGAAGCTTTCTTT. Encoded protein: CASSLWGGRLAEAFF.